These T cell receptor beta chains were read from a single sample in a study of early T cells in non-severe SARS-CoV-2 infection. TCRdb independently ran MiXCR on the 5' RACE reads; one entry per CDR3 protein. The sample contains about 70,000 distinct CDR3 sequences, about 4.6% of which appear only once. This material consisted of whole blood, taken at baseline. The receptors were sampled from an adult who was a healthcare worker with PCR-confirmed SARS-CoV-2 infection or an uninfected control (not recorded which). The donor label of this sample is uncertain. The CDR3 runs from the conserved cysteine through the conserved F or W. Fields, in order: D gene, V gene, clone size, J gene, CDR3 protein, CDR3 DNA. The D gene is left open where the match is weak. The size entry is marked missing in some rows and otherwise reads once, few, many or a size class.

>TRBD2|TRBV7-6|.|TRBJ2-1
CASSLGRGGREQFF
TGTGCCAGCAGCTTAGGGCGGGGGGGCCGTGAGCAGTTCTTC
>.|TRBV5-6|few|TRBJ1-1
CASSWGGASEAFF
TGTGCCAGCAGCTGGGGAGGGGCGAGTGAAGCTTTCTTT
>.|TRBV11-2|.|TRBJ2-1
CASSLTCNEQFF
TGTGCCAGCAGTCTAACCTGCAATGAGCAGTTCTTC
>.|TRBV12-3/TRBV12-4|many|TRBJ2-3
CASSLGTLGDTQYF
TGTGCCAGCAGCCTCGGGACACTGGGAGATACGCAGTATTTT
>.|TRBV7-9|many|TRBJ1-2
CASSLEGGFYGYTF
TGTGCCAGCAGCTTAGAGGGGGGATTTTATGGCTACACCTTC
>.|TRBV18|many|TRBJ1-4
CASSPQTGLNGEKLFF
TGTGCCAGCTCACCCCAAACAGGGTTAAACGGTGAAAAACTGTTTTTT
>.|TRBV7-6|many|TRBJ2-1
CASSPHSRGVYNEQFF
TGTGCCAGCAGCCCCCATTCGAGGGGGGTCTACAATGAGCAGTTCTTC
>.|TRBV5-4|.|TRBJ2-1
CASSLGQPSYNEQFF
TGTGCCAGCAGCTTGGGGCAGCCTAGCTACAATGAGCAGTTCTTC
>.|TRBV7-9|few|TRBJ1-1
CASSPPRWGEGTEAFF
TGTGCCAGCAGCCCCCCTCGGTGGGGGGAGGGCACTGAAGCTTTCTTT
>TRBD2|TRBV4-2|many|TRBJ2-5
CASSQDSGLAGGEETQYF
TGTGCCAGCAGCCAAGATTCAGGACTAGCGGGGGGCGAAGAGACCCAGTACTTC
>TRBD1|TRBV6-1|many|TRBJ2-7
CASTEDRPSYEQYF
TGTGCCAGCACTGAGGACAGGCCATCCTACGAGCAGTACTTC
>.|TRBV7-3|.|TRBJ1-2
CASRPRVVDYGYTF
TGTGCCAGCAGGCCCAGGGTCGTGGACTATGGCTACACCTTC
>.|TRBV5-5|many|TRBJ1-1
CASSLGRIRDEAFF
TGTGCCAGCAGCTTGGGAAGGATAAGAGATGAAGCTTTCTTT
>.|TRBV12-3/TRBV12-4|many|TRBJ1-2
CASSPGLWGYTF
TGTGCCAGCAGCCCAGGGTTATGGGGCTACACCTTC
>TRBD1|TRBV3-1|few|TRBJ1-2
CASSQGTGGEYGYTF
TGTGCCAGCAGCCAAGGGACAGGGGGCGAGTATGGCTACACCTTC
>.|TRBV7-9|many|TRBJ2-7
CASSLVSLEGMKQYF
TGTGCCAGCAGCTTAGTCTCCTTGGAGGGTATGAAGCAGTACTTC
>.|TRBV28|many|TRBJ1-1
CASLLGQANTEAFF
TGTGCCAGCCTTCTAGGGCAGGCGAACACTGAAGCTTTCTTT
>.|TRBV12-3/TRBV12-4|few|TRBJ1-3
CASSSDRSSGNTIYF
TGTGCCAGCAGTTCCGACAGGTCCTCTGGAAACACCATATATTTT
>.|TRBV15|.|TRBJ1-1
CATSGRPPEAFF
TGTGCCACCAGCGGTCGGCCCCCTGAAGCTTTCTTT
>TRBD1|TRBV6-6|many|TRBJ2-7
CASSYSLGQHSYEQYF
TGTGCCAGCAGTTATTCATTGGGACAGCACTCCTACGAGCAGTACTTC
>TRBD1|TRBV6-2/TRBV6-3|few|TRBJ2-7
CASRGLRGPDSYEQYF
TGTGCCAGTAGGGGTCTCAGGGGGCCGGACTCCTACGAGCAGTACTTC
>.|TRBV10-3|.|TRBJ1-1
CAISESPPGSTEAFF
TGTGCCATCAGTGAGTCTCCACCGGGAAGCACTGAAGCTTTCTTT
>.|TRBV5-4|many|TRBJ1-4
CASSLAGYREKLFF
TGTGCCAGCAGCTTGGCGGGTTATCGGGAAAAACTGTTTTTT
>.|TRBV11-3|many|TRBJ1-1
CASSQEGNTEAFF
TGTGCCAGCAGCCAAGAGGGTAACACTGAAGCTTTCTTT
>.|TRBV30|.|TRBJ2-2
CAWSFRTYRATNTGELFF
TGTGCCTGGAGTTTTCGAACGTACAGGGCAACGAACACCGGGGAGCTGTTTTTT
>TRBD1|TRBV11-2|few|TRBJ1-1
CASSISRGLAFF
TGTGCCAGCAGCATTTCCAGGGGGTTGGCTTTCTTT
>.|TRBV3-1|.|TRBJ2-1
CASSQEGLAAPYNEQFF
TGTGCCAGCAGCCAAGAGGGTTTGGCGGCCCCCTACAATGAGCAGTTCTTC
>.|TRBV7-6|many|TRBJ2-7
CASSLGGLPSYEQYF
TGTGCCAGCAGCTTAGGAGGGTTACCATCCTACGAGCAGTACTTC
>.|TRBV11-3|many|TRBJ1-1
CASSLNRNTEAFF
TGTGCCAGCAGCCTTAACAGGAACACTGAAGCTTTCTTT
>.|TRBV14|few|TRBJ2-5
CASSQDLEGRGETQYF
TGTGCCAGCAGCCAAGATCTCGAGGGCCGGGGAGAGACCCAGTACTTC
>.|TRBV20-1|.|TRBJ1-1
CSATSGVNTEAFF
TGCAGTGCCACGTCAGGGGTGAACACTGAAGCTTTCTTT
>TRBD1|TRBV18|.|TRBJ1-1
CASSPDRVVRNTEAFF
TGTGCCAGCTCACCTGACAGGGTTGTGCGGAACACTGAAGCTTTCTTT
>.|TRBV6-6|many|TRBJ2-7
CASGGLNSYEQYF
TGTGCCAGTGGGGGACTGAACTCCTACGAGCAGTACTTC
>.|TRBV27|many|TRBJ1-6
CASCKDNFGSPLHF
TGTGCCAGCTGTAAGGACAATTTTGGTTCACCCCTCCACTTT
>.|TRBV7-2|.|TRBJ2-2
CASSPSGNTGRGGELFF
TGTGCCAGCAGCCCCTCAGGGAACACCGGCCGGGGGGGGGAGCTGTTTTTT
>.|TRBV10-2|many|TRBJ1-1
CASSGRQFTEAFF
TGCGCCAGCAGTGGTAGACAGTTCACTGAAGCTTTCTTT
>.|TRBV21-1|many|TRBJ1-2
CASSYKLGTEVSYGYTF
TGTGCCAGCAGCTATAAGCTTGGGACAGAAGTTTCCTATGGCTACACCTTC
>.|TRBV13|many|TRBJ1-6
CASSLGSSPLHF
TGTGCCAGCAGCTTAGGGAGTTCACCCCTCCACTTT
>TRBD2|TRBV11-2|many|TRBJ2-7
CASSQPLHSGGPKTYEQYF
TGTGCCAGCAGCCAGCCTCTCCATAGCGGGGGGCCTAAAACCTACGAGCAGTACTTC
>.|TRBV12-5|many|TRBJ2-3
CASGLVLSGNLRTDTQYF
TGTGCTAGTGGTTTGGTACTATCCGGGAACCTCCGCACAGATACGCAGTATTTT
>.|TRBV28|few|TRBJ2-2
CASSPGRLRAGELFF
TGTGCCAGCAGCCCGGGACGTTTAAGGGCCGGGGAGCTGTTTTTT
>TRBD1|TRBV6-2/TRBV6-3|many|TRBJ2-5
CASSYSDRETQYF
TGTGCCAGCAGTTACTCGGACAGGGAGACCCAGTACTTC
>.|TRBV27|many|TRBJ2-1
CASSLGRHYNEQFF
TGTGCCAGCAGTTTGGGCCGGCACTACAATGAGCAGTTCTTC
>TRBD2|TRBV20-1|few|TRBJ2-3
CSATVTSGGATDTQYF
TGCAGTGCAACCGTCACTAGCGGGGGGGCCACAGATACGCAGTATTTT
>.|TRBV6-2/TRBV6-3|.|TRBJ2-3
CASNIPEDTQYF
TGTGCCAGCAACATCCCCGAAGATACGCAGTATTTT
>TRBD2|TRBV5-1|many|TRBJ2-5
CASSLGTSGGETQYF
TGCGCCAGCAGCTTGGGGACTAGCGGGGGAGAGACCCAGTACTTC
>.|TRBV5-6|few|TRBJ2-1
CASSLGPSSYEQFF
TGTGCCAGCAGCTTGGGTCCCTCTAGTTATGAGCAGTTCTTC
>.|TRBV5-1|many|TRBJ2-6
CASSISSGSSGANVLTF
TGCGCCAGCAGCATATCGTCCGGGAGCTCTGGGGCCAACGTCCTGACTTTC
>.|TRBV20-1|.|TRBJ2-6
CSASTQGYGANVLTF
TGCAGTGCTAGCACCCAGGGTTATGGGGCCAACGTCCTGACTTTC
>.|TRBV7-2|many|TRBJ2-7
CASSRSHSYEQYF
TGTGCCAGCAGTCGTTCACATTCCTACGAGCAGTACTTC
>TRBD2|TRBV7-2|many|TRBJ2-1
CASSLSAGGYNEQFF
TGTGCCAGCAGCTTATCCGCGGGGGGCTACAATGAGCAGTTCTTC
>.|TRBV12-3/TRBV12-4|many|TRBJ2-5
CASSPSQKETQYF
TGTGCCAGCAGCCCCTCGCAGAAAGAGACCCAGTACTTC
>TRBD1|TRBV6-1|once|TRBJ1-2
CASTQGTGRSKGYTF
TGTGCCAGCACCCAAGGGACAGGAAGGAGTAAGGGCTACACCTTC
>.|TRBV5-6|many|TRBJ2-7
CASSSGVGYEQYF
TGTGCCAGCAGCTCCGGGGTAGGATACGAGCAGTACTTC
>.|TRBV6-5|many|TRBJ1-5
CASSYSKGPGQPQHF
TGTGCCAGCAGTTACTCGAAGGGACCAGGTCAGCCCCAGCATTTT
>.|TRBV7-7|many|TRBJ2-2
CASSLGVAANTGELFF
TGTGCTAGCAGCTTGGGCGTAGCGGCTAACACCGGGGAGCTGTTTTTT
>TRBD2|TRBV30|.|TRBJ2-3
CALAAAVTKYF
TGTGCTCTAGCGGCGGCGGTGACGAAGTATTTT
>TRBD1|TRBV28|many|TRBJ1-2
CASSLPDRANYGYTF
TGTGCCAGCAGTTTGCCTGACAGGGCTAACTATGGCTACACCTTC
>TRBD2|TRBV2|.|TRBJ2-7
CASSGLAGGLHEQYF
TGTGCCAGCAGTGGCCTAGCGGGGGGGCTCCACGAGCAGTACTTC